This T cell receptor beta chain was retrieved from a study of shared clonotypes between healthy human individuals. Data came from immunoSEQ multiplex PCR; TCRdb stores just in-frame clones and leaves some out. This table has some 1,100,000 clones, about 80% appearing once. Both subsets, CD45RA+ naive and CD45RA-negative memory, were split from the CD4+ cells. In regard to this clone: No antigen is known for it.

The study's findings and limits: Clonotypes shared by all four donors outscored non-shared clonotypes in generation probability.

Germline V gene lookup returns CDR1 SEHNR and CDR2 FQNEAQ (reference sequence). CDR3 length equals 16 residues. Trimming took 3 bases from V and 4 from J; bases not matched to a gene: 10. The receptor was derived from a man in his late teens or twenties in good health. Some clones in this sample may be carry-over from other donors' samples. The chain combines TRBV7-9 with TRBJ2-5, with 8 bases that match TRBD2. Sequencing was done on a sample of memory CD4+ T cells from PBMCs. Noted subset: CD45RA-negative fraction. The CDR3 sequence: CASSLTGGARSETQYF. CDR3 coding DNA: TGTGCCAGCAGCTTGACGGGGGGGGCAAGGTCAGAGACCCAGTACTTC.